Each of the 16 T cell receptor beta chains below was sequenced from the same sample in a study of blood T cells in healthy people across ages (dated by TCRdb to 2014 to 2015). Library preparation used 5' RACE. The instrument was an Illumina HiSeq 2500. A second PCR of about 6 to 12 cycles was run with a J-beta primer mix and a sample-barcoded 5' primer. TCRdb took the public reads, trimmed them with fastp at Q25, ran MiXCR for clone calling and kept in-frame beta chains. When rows share a CDR3 protein, they turn into one entry using the most common DNA and genes. The sample table shows roughly 680,000 distinct CDR3 sequences, and about 52% are seen once. The ten largest clones add up to 30% to 35% of the sample. Input material: blood. The receptor set was obtained from a woman aged 60-75 years in good health.

The chain combines TRBV20-1 with TRBJ1-3; tentatively, D is TRBD1 (5 bases). The CDR3 has 15 residues. Germline V lookup: CDR1 DFQATT, CDR2 SNEGSKA (reference sequence). The V gene lost 2 bases and the J gene lost 6 bases, with 17 bases spanning the gap. The CDR3 spells CSARPNYWGENTIYF. The CDR3 nucleotides are TGCAGTGCTAGACCAAACTACTGGGGGGAAAACACCATATATTTT.

This clonotype has more than one count but fewer than ten. This chain uses TRBV28 with TRBJ1-1; D remains unclear. CDR1 and CDR2 from the germline V gene are MDHEN and SYDVKM. The CDR3 is 14 residues long. V dropped 2 bases and J dropped 1 base, with 8 bases sitting between them. The CDR3 protein is CASSLTGPNTEAFF. The CDR3, as DNA: TGTGCCAGCAGTTTAACCGGGCCGAACACTGAAGCTTTCTTT.

The chain couples TRBV28 to TRBJ1-1, with a tentative D call TRBD1 (5 bases). Germline values: CDR1 MDHEN, CDR2 SYDVKM. CDR3 size: 13 residues. The ends were cut back, 7 bases at V and 6 bases at J, with 15 bases in the middle. CDR3 residues: CASNQGETPEAFF. As DNA, the CDR3 is TGTGCCAGCAACCAAGGGGAGACTCCTGAAGCTTTCTTT.

This clonotype has only a few counts. The rearrangement joins TRBV20-1 to TRBJ1-2; weak D call: TRBD1 (6 bases). Trimming stripped 3 bases from V and 5 bases from J, with 16 bases between. The CDR3 runs to 14 residues. CDR1 and CDR2 (germline): DFQATT, SNEGSKA (reference sequence). CDR3 bases: TGCAGTGCTAGTCCCACAGGGAAAGGATATGGCTACACCTTC. Protein sequence: CSASPTGKGYGYTF.

This clonotype was picked up a small number of times. The chain combines TRBV4-3 with TRBJ1-5; D is unresolved. The V end lost 4 bases, the J end lost 6 bases, and 13 bases lay between the germline ends. Germline V lookup: CDR1 LGHNA, CDR2 YSLEER. There are 14 residues in the CDR3. CDR3 nucleotides: TGCGCCAGCAGCCGAGGACCGGCGGGTCAGCCCCAGCATTTT. Protein: CASSRGPAGQPQHF.

This chain joins TRBV5-1 and TRBJ2-2; 8 positions agree with TRBD1. Germline values: CDR1 SGHRS, CDR2 YFSETQ. The CDR3 runs to 16 residues. Trimming removed 4 bases from V and 6 bases from J; junction bases left unmatched: 11. The CDR3 here is CASSGISGGGSGELFF. Written as DNA, the CDR3 is TGCGCCAGCAGCGGGATATCAGGGGGCGGATCCGGGGAGCTGTTTTTT.

The chain uses TRBV27 and TRBJ2-1; no clear D gene. The ends were cut back, 7 bases at V and 4 bases at J, with 14 bases in the middle. The CDR3 totals 14 residues. CDR1 MNHEY and CDR2 SMNVEV come from the germline V gene (reference sequence). CDR3 DNA: TGTGCCAGCAAGGGTTCCCTACTATACAATGAGCAGTTCTTC. Translation gives CASKGSLLYNEQFF.

The chain couples TRBV20-1 to TRBJ2-3; 7 bases agree with TRBD1. Germline CDR1 DFQATT, CDR2 SNEGSKA (reference sequence). V lost 6 bases, J lost 9 bases, and 21 bases stayed unmatched. The CDR3 runs to 16 residues. The CDR3 DNA reads as TGCAGTGCCACGACAGGGAATGGGCCTTCTATAGAGACGCAGTATTTT. Protein product: CSATTGNGPSIETQYF.

CDR3 DNA sequence: TGCGCCAGCAGCCCCCCGGGGAGAATAGACGCTGAAGCTTTCTTT. It encodes CASSPPGRIDAEAFF. The rearrangement joins TRBV5-1 to TRBJ1-1; D is undetermined. The CDR3 extends over 15 amino acids. CDR1 is SGHRS and CDR2 is YFSETQ in the germline V gene. Trimming cost V 4 bases and J 6 bases, with 19 bases left between them.

The genes are TRBV20-1 and TRBJ1-2; D gene unclear. The CDR3 extends over 14 amino acids. V was cut by 0 bases and J by 4 bases, with 12 bases left in between. The germline gives CDR1 DFQATT, CDR2 SNEGSKA (reference sequence). The CDR3 loop reads CSARDRGLTYGYTF. CDR3 DNA sequence: TGCAGTGCTAGAGATCGAGGACTGACCTATGGCTACACCTTC.

The chain employs TRBV7-8 and TRBJ2-6; D is perhaps TRBD1 (5 bases). In germline, CDR1 is SGHVS, CDR2 FQNEAQ. The CDR3 extends over 15 amino acids. Deletions cut 1 base from V and 2 bases from J, with 6 bases between. CDR3 region: CASSLETAGANVLTF. The CDR3 coding sequence is TGTGCCAGCAGCTTAGAGACAGCTGGGGCCAACGTCCTGACTTTC.

The genes are TRBV14 and TRBJ2-1, with 7 nucleotides matching TRBD1. The CDR3 length is 14 residues. The germline gives CDR1 SGHDN, CDR2 FVKESK. J lost 9 bases, V lost 3 bases, and 8 bases had no gene match. The DNA of the CDR3 is TGTGCCAGCAGCCACCGGGACAGCCGAGGTGAGCAGTTCTTC. Translated: CASSHRDSRGEQFF.

The chain uses TRBV20-1 and TRBJ2-1; 10 bases match TRBD2. Germline V gene data show CDR1 as DFQATT and CDR2 as SNEGSKA (reference sequence). The junction had 5 bases not matched to a gene; V was cut back by 0 bases and J by 6 bases. This CDR3 contains 15 residues. CDR3 DNA sequence: TGCAGTGCTAGAGACCCTAGCGGGAGTGGCAATGAGCAGTTCTTC. The encoded protein is CSARDPSGSGNEQFF.

In the case of this clonotype: It may be a read error: a sequence one base away is much more abundant. The genes are TRBV29-1 and TRBJ1-1; D remains unclear. The V end was cut by 5 bases, the J end by 3 bases, with 13 bases between. The V gene's germline CDR1 is SQVTM and CDR2 ANQGSEA. The CDR3 sequence is 13 residues long. The CDR3 DNA is TGCAGCGTTCTAGCACGGGGAGACACTGAAGCTTTCTTT. As protein: CSVLARGDTEAFF.

The genes are TRBV7-2 and TRBJ2-3, with no clear D. V was trimmed by 5 bases and J by 6 bases, leaving 6 bases between them. Germline V CDR1 and CDR2: SGHTA, FQGNSA. There are 11 residues in the CDR3. Written as DNA, the CDR3 is TGTGCCAGCAGCCCTTTCGATACGCAGTATTTT. Amino acid sequence: CASSPFDTQYF.

Only a few counts were recorded for this clonotype. This chain joins TRBV20-1 and TRBJ1-4; D is undetermined. The CDR3 sequence is 13 residues long. V was clipped by 3 bases and J by 5 bases, with 10 bases between them. Germline CDR1 reads DFQATT; CDR2 reads SNEGSKA (reference sequence). The chain's CDR3 is CSARDSANEKLFF. CDR3 sequence (DNA): TGCAGTGCTAGGGACTCGGCCAATGAAAAACTGTTTTTT.